The 23 T cell receptor beta chains in this list originate from one sample, sequenced in a study of low-dose radiotherapy and immunotherapy resistance in tumors. Covering alpha and beta chains, TRAV- and TRBV-specific primers were used for the first-strand cDNA. TCR amplification involved 15 to 20 PCR cycles with a constant-region primer and V-primer adapter. TCRdb re-called the reads through MiXCR, storing one row per CDR3 protein. The sample gives fewer than 90,000 distinct CDR3 sequences, 18% of which show up once; 5.5% to 6% is in the top ten. Time point given: before trial treatment. This sample comprised PBMCs, obtained before treatment. The receptor source for this set is a male donor with prostate cancer.

Remarks on this clonotype: A read error is likely here: a far larger clone is one base away. This rearrangement joins TRBV27 to TRBJ2-7, with D possibly called TRBD1 or TRBD2 (5 bases each). Germline CDR1 and CDR2: MNHEY and SMNVEV (reference sequence). There are 13 residues in the CDR3. CDR3 amino acids: CASSLGGPYEQNF. CDR3 nucleotide sequence: TGTGCCAGCAGTTTAGGGGGTCCCTACGAGCAGAACTTC.

This clonotype was counted at least ten times. The rearrangement links TRBV13 to TRBJ2-4; D gene unclear. Germline lookup yields CDR1 PRHDT and CDR2 FYEKMQ (reference sequence). There are 13 residues in the CDR3. V gave up 7 bases and J gave up 5 bases, with 12 bases separating them. The CDR3 DNA reads TGTGCCAGCACCAAGGCGGCGGAAAACATTCAGTACTTC. Translated, it gives CASTKAAENIQYF.

V is TRBV20-1 and J is TRBJ2-1; either TRBD1 or TRBD2 may supply D (6 bases each). Deletions cut 3 bases from V and 7 bases from J, with 13 bases between. CDR1 and CDR2 (germline): DFQATT, SNEGSKA (reference sequence). This CDR3 is built from 13 residues. CDR3 in amino acids: CSARRGAWNEQFF. CDR3 DNA: TGCAGTGCTAGGAGGGGGGCGTGGAATGAGCAGTTCTTC.

This clonotype showed up many times. V usage is TRBV28 and J usage is TRBJ2-7; perhaps TRBD1 as D (6 bases). The CDR3 loop spans 14 amino acids. Germline V gene data show CDR1 as MDHEN and CDR2 as SYDVKM. The V end lost 5 bases, the J end lost 11 bases, and 22 bases lay between the germline ends. The CDR3 bases are TGTGCCAGCAGTCCCTCGTCGGGCTCCTCAGGGGAGTACTTC. Its translation is CASSPSSGSSGEYF.

There are many counts of this clonotype. V usage is TRBV6-1 and J usage is TRBJ1-2; D remains unclear. Germline-derived CDR1 and CDR2 are MNHNS and SASEGT. This CDR3 has 14 residues. V dropped 2 bases and J dropped 2 bases, with 9 bases sitting between them. CDR3 DNA sequence: TGTGCCAGCAGTGAATTGGCCAGGAACTATGGCTACACCTTC. It specifies CASSELARNYGYTF.

This clonotype was observed many times. This chain uses TRBV19 with TRBJ2-3; perhaps TRBD2 as D (6 bases). The CDR3 runs to 16 residues. Germline V lookup: CDR1 LNHDA, CDR2 SQIVND (reference sequence). Trimming stripped 2 bases from V and 5 bases from J, with 17 bases between. The CDR3 loop is CASSILGQATRDTQYF. CDR3 in DNA: TGTGCCAGTAGTATATTGGGGCAGGCGACTAGAGATACGCAGTATTTT.

This clonotype was seen ten or more times. This chain links TRBV12-3 or TRBV12-4 with TRBJ1-6, with TRBD1 as a possible D gene (5 bases). The CDR3 extends over 13 amino acids. V lost 7 bases to trimming and J lost 8 bases, with 12 bases between them. CDR3 amino acids: CASKVSGDSPLHF. The CDR3 nucleotides read TGTGCCAGCAAAGTTTCGGGGGATTCACCCCTCCACTTT.

Many counts were recorded for this clonotype. V and J are TRBV20-1 and TRBJ2-3; 9 bases line up with TRBD2. The CDR3 spans 17 residues. V lost 2 bases to trimming and J lost 3 bases; unmatched junction nucleotides: 12. Germline V CDR1 and CDR2: DFQATT, SNEGSKA (reference sequence). The CDR3 DNA reads TGCAGTGCTAGAACGGGGGGATCTAGCGGGATTACAGATACGCAGTATTTT. As protein: CSARTGGSSGITDTQYF.

In the case of this clonotype: One base separates it from a far larger clone, so it is likely a read error. This chain uses TRBV27 with TRBJ2-3; D may be TRBD2 (5 bases). Germline values: CDR1 MNHEY, CDR2 SMNVEV (reference sequence). The CDR3 runs 13 residues. CDR3 DNA: TGTGCCAGCAGTTCACCTAGCATAGATACGCAGTATTTT. Translating it yields CASSSPSIDTQYF.

This clonotype was seen repeatedly, ten times or more. V and J are TRBV5-1 and TRBJ1-1; TRBD1 matches 9 bases. J was trimmed by 3 bases and V by 4 bases; bases with no gene match: 10. Germline assignment: CDR1 SGHRS and CDR2 YFSETQ. This CDR3 region has 16 residues. CDR3 nucleotides: TGCGCCAGCAGCGTCGGGACAGGGAAATCGGACACTGAAGCTTTCTTT. Translation: CASSVGTGKSDTEAFF.

This clonotype was observed many times. The J gene is TRBJ2-5, the V gene TRBV7-2; TRBD1 matches at 9 bases. CDR3 length equals 15 residues. After removal of 1 base from V and 2 bases from J, the junction contained 2 bases not matched to a gene. In germline, CDR1 is SGHTA, CDR2 FQGNSA. DNA of the CDR3: TGTGCCAGCAGCTTAGGACAGGGGGTTCAAGAGACCCAGTACTTC. Protein sequence: CASSLGQGVQETQYF.

This clonotype was seen repeatedly, ten times or more. The gene calls are TRBV11-2 and TRBJ2-1, with D maybe TRBD2 (6 bases). The CDR3 length is 15 residues. Germline CDR1 reads SGHAT; CDR2 reads FQNNGV. V was shortened by 1 base and J by 2 bases, with 9 bases between the two germline ends. In nucleotides, the CDR3 is TGTGCCAGCAGCTTAGTAGCGGCCCCCTACAATGAGCAGTTCTTC. This encodes CASSLVAAPYNEQFF.

This chain joins TRBV5-6 and TRBJ1-1; D remains ambiguous. Trimming removed 1 base from V and 1 base from J, with 14 bases in between. Germline loops: CDR1 SGHDT, CDR2 YYEEEE. The CDR3 is made up of 16 amino acids. Written as DNA, the CDR3 is TGTGCCAGCAGCTTGCGGGTCGGCTCCACGAACACTGAAGCTTTCTTT. This gives the protein CASSLRVGSTNTEAFF.

This clonotype was detected ten times or more. J is TRBJ2-5 and V is TRBV29-1, with D hard to call. This CDR3 is 13 amino acids long. V gave up 6 bases and J gave up 3 bases, with 14 bases separating them. CDR1 is SQVTM and CDR2 is ANQGSEA in the germline V gene. The DNA for the CDR3 is TGCAGCGTCCGTCGCACAGAAAAAGAGACCCAGTACTTC. Residues: CSVRRTEKETQYF.

The chain is built from TRBV6-1 and TRBJ1-1, with D possibly being TRBD1 (5 bases). V lost 8 bases and J 4 bases, leaving 14 bases between the germline ends. In germline, CDR1 is MNHNS, CDR2 SASEGT. The length of the CDR3 is 13 residues. CDR3 residues: CASLRGYGTEAFF. DNA of the CDR3: TGTGCCAGCTTGCGGGGGTACGGCACTGAAGCTTTCTTT.

Ten or more counts support this clonotype. The V and J genes are TRBV20-1 and TRBJ1-2; TRBD1 agrees at 7 bases. CDR3 size: 13 residues. Trimming removed 5 bases from V and 1 base from J; junction bases left unmatched: 4. The germline gives CDR1 DFQATT, CDR2 SNEGSKA (reference sequence). DNA for the CDR3: TGCAGTGCTGACGGACAGGTTAACTATGGCTACACCTTC. Residues: CSADGQVNYGYTF.

The J gene is TRBJ1-1, the V gene TRBV2; D may be TRBD1 (6 bases). The CDR3 runs to 13 residues. The V gene's germline CDR1 is SNHLY and CDR2 FYNNEI. The V and J ends lost 9 bases and 3 bases respectively, with 14 bases between them. CDR3 nucleotide sequence: TGTGCCAGTTCACAGGGTGCGGACACTGAAGCTTTCTTT. It codes for CASSQGADTEAFF.

Ten or more counts support this clonotype. The chain joins TRBV20-1 to TRBJ2-6, with D unresolved. Germline V gene data show CDR1 as DFQATT and CDR2 as SNEGSKA (reference sequence). V lost 3 bases to trimming and J lost 0 bases, with 18 bases between them. The CDR3 consists of 18 residues. CDR3 in amino acids: CSARRRAPLDSGANVLTF. The CDR3 nucleotides read TGCAGTGCTAGGAGGAGAGCTCCACTGGACTCTGGGGCCAACGTCCTGACTTTC.

In this sample, this clonotype turned up many times. V and J are TRBV4-1 and TRBJ2-2; 15 bases are a match to TRBD2. CDR1 and CDR2 (germline): MGHRA, YSYEKL. This CDR3 is built from 23 residues. The ends lost 0 bases at V and 3 bases at J; junction bases unmatched: 17. CDR3 residues: CASSQDWGTPGLAGGMDTGELFF. In nucleotides, the CDR3 is TGCGCCAGCAGCCAAGATTGGGGAACTCCGGGACTAGCGGGAGGAATGGACACCGGGGAGCTGTTTTTT.

This clonotype was recorded at least ten times. This chain links TRBV5-6 with TRBJ2-5; the match to TRBD2 covers 8 bases. CDR1 is SGHDT, CDR2 YYEEEE, per germline. Trimming removed 6 bases from V and 2 bases from J; junction bases left unmatched: 9. This CDR3 comprises 15 residues. Here the CDR3 reads CASNSALADQETQYF. DNA of the CDR3: TGTGCCAGCAACTCAGCACTAGCGGATCAAGAGACCCAGTACTTC. Based on the CDR3 plus reference TRBV5-6 and TRBJ2-5, the full variable domain is DAGVTQSPTHLIKTRGQQVTLRCSPKSGHDTVSWYQQALGQGPQFIFQYYEEEERQRGNFPDRFSGHQFPNYSSELNVNALLLGDSALYLCASNSALADQETQYFGPGTRLLVL.

Ten or more counts support this clonotype. This chain connects TRBV5-5 to TRBJ2-5, with a tentative D call TRBD1 (5 bases). V lost 2 bases, J lost 4 bases, and 15 bases lay in between. The germline V gene has CDR1 SGHKS and CDR2 YYEKEE (reference sequence). The CDR3 sequence is 15 residues long. The CDR3 DNA is TGTGCCAGCAGCTTAGAGTCAGGGCTCGGAGAGACCCAGTACTTC. Translating it yields CASSLESGLGETQYF.

The chain employs TRBV29-1 and TRBJ2-1; 10 bases fit TRBD1. The CDR3 totals 14 residues. Losses at the gene ends were 7 bases for V and 9 bases for J; bases not matched to a gene: 12. Looked up from germline, CDR1 is SQVTM and CDR2 is ANQGSEA. CDR3 in amino acids: CSAVTGGNAGEQFF. CDR3 nucleotide sequence: TGCAGCGCCGTGACAGGGGGCAACGCGGGTGAGCAGTTCTTC.

There are a few counts of this clonotype. The V call is TRBV5-4, the J call TRBJ1-1; D gene uncertain. The CDR3 is 13 residues long. The ends were cut back, 4 bases at V and 1 base at J, with 8 bases in the middle. Germline V gives CDR1 SGHNT, CDR2 YYREEE (reference sequence). CDR3 bases: TGTGCCAGCAGCCACCCTAGGAACACTGAAGCTTTCTTT. Encoded protein: CASSHPRNTEAFF.